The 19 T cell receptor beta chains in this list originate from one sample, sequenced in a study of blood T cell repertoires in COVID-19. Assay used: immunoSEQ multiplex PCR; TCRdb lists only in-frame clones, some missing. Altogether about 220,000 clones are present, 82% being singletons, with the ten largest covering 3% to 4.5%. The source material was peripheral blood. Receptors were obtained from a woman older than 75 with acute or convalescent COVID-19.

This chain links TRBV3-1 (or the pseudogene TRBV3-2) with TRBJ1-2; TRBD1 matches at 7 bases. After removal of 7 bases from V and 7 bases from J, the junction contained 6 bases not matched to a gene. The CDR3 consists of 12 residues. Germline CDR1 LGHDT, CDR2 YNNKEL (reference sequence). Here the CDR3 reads CASTATGSGYTF. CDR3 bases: TGTGCCAGCACCGCGACAGGGAGTGGCTACACCTTC.

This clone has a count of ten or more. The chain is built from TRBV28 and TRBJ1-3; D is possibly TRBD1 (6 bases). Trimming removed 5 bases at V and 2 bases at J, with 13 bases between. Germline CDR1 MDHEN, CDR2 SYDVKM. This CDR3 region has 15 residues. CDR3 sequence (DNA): TGTGCCAGCAGTCCCCCCGGGGGGCCTGGAAACACCATATATTTT. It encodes CASSPPGGPGNTIYF.

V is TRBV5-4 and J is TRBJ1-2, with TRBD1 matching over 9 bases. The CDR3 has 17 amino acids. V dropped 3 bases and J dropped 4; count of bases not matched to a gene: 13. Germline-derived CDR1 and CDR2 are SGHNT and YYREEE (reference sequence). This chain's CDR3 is CASSWGGQGPNSYGYTF. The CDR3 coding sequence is TGTGCCAGCAGCTGGGGGGGACAGGGCCCAAATTCCTATGGCTACACCTTC.

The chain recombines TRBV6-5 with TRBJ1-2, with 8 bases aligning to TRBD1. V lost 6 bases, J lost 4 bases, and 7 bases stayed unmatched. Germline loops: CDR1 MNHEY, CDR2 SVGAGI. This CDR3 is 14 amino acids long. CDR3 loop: CASRAAGTGYGYTF. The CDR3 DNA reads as TGTGCCAGCAGGGCTGCCGGGACAGGCTATGGCTACACCTTC.

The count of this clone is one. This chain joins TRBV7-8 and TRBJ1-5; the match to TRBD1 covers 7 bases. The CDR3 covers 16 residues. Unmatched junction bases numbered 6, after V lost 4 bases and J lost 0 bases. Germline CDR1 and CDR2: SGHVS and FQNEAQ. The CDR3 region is CASSSRDSYSNQPQHF. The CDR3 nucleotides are TGTGCCAGCAGCTCCCGGGACAGCTATAGCAATCAGCCCCAGCATTTT.

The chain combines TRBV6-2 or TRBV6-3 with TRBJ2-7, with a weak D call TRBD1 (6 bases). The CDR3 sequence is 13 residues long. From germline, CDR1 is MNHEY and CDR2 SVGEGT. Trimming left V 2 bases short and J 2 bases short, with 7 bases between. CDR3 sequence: CASSYPGAYEQYF. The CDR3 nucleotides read TGTGCCAGCAGTTACCCAGGGGCCTACGAGCAGTACTTC.

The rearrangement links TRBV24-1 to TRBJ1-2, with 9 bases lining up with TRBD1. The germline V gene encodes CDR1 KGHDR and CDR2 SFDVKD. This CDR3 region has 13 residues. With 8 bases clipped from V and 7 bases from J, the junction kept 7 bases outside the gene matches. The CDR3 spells CATMGQGGRGYTF. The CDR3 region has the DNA TGTGCCACCATGGGACAGGGTGGCCGTGGCTACACCTTC.

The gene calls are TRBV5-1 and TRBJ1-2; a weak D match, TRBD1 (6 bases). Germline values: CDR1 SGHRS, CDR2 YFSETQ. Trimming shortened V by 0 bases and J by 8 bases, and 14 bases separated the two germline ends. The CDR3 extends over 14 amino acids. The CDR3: CASSLEGQGRGYTF. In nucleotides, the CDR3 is TGCGCCAGCAGCTTGGAAGGCCAGGGGAGAGGCTACACCTTC.

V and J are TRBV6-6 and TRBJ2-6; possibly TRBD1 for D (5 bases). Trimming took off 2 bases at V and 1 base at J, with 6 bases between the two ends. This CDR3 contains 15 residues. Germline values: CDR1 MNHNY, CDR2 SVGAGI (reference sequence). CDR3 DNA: TGTGCCAGCAGTTACGGGGCATCTGGGGCCAACGTCCTGACTTTC. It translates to CASSYGASGANVLTF.

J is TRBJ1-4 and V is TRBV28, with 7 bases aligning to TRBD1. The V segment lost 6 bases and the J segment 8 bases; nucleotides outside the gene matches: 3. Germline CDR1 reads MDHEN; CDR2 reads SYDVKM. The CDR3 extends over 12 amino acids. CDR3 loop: CASSQDREKLFF. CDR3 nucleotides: TGTGCCAGCAGCCAGGACAGGGAAAAACTGTTTTTT.

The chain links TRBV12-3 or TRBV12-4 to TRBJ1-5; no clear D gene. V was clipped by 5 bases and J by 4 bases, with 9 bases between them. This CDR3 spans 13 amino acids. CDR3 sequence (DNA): TGTGCCAGCAGTCGACATCGGAATCAGCCCCAGCATTTT. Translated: CASSRHRNQPQHF.

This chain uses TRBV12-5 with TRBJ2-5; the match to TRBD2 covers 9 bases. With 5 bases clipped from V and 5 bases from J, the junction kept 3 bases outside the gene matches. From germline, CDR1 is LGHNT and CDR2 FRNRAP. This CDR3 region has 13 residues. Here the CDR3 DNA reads TGTGCTAGTGGTCTTAGCGGGGGTGAGACCCAGTACTTC. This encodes CASGLSGGETQYF. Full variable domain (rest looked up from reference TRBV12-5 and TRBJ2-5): DARVTQTPRHKVTEMGQEVTMRCQPILGHNTVFWYRQTMMQGLELLAYFRNRAPLDDSGMPKDRFSAEMPDATLATLKIQPSEPRDSAVYFCASGLSGGETQYFGPGTRLLVL.

CDR3 in amino acids: CASSIAPGNGYTF. The CDR3 DNA sequence: TGTGCCAGTAGTATAGCGCCAGGGAATGGCTACACCTTC. The chain joins TRBV19 to TRBJ1-2; D might be TRBD1 (5 bases). The CDR3 has 13 amino acids. Germline CDR1 reads LNHDA; CDR2 reads SQIVND (reference sequence). The ends were cut back, 1 base at V and 6 bases at J, with 9 bases in the middle.

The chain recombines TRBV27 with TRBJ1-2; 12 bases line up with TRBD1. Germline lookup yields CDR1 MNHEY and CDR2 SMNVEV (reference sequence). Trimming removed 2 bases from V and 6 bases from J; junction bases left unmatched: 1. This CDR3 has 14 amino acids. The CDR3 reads CASSLRDRGHGYTF. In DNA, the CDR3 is TGTGCCAGCAGTTTAAGGGACAGGGGGCATGGCTACACCTTC.

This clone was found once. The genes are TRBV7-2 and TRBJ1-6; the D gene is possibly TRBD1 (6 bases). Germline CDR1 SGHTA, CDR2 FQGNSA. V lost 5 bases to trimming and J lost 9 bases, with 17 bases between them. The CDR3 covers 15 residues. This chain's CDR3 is CASSDMQGSSSPLHF. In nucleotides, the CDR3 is TGTGCCAGCAGCGATATGCAGGGGTCTAGTTCACCCCTCCACTTT.

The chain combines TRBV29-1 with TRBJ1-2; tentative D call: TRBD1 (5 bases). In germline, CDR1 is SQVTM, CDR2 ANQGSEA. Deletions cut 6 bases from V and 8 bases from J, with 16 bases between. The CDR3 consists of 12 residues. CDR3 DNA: TGCAGCGTGCGTGAGGGGCGGGAGGGCTACACCTTC. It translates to CSVREGREGYTF.

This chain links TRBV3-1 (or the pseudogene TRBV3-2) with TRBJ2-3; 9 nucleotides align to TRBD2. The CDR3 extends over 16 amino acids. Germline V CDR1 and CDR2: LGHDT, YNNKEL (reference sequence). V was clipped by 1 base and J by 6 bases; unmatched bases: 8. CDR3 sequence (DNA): TGTGCCAGCAGCCAAGGCCCTAGCGGGGATCGCGATACGCAGTATTTT. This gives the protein CASSQGPSGDRDTQYF.

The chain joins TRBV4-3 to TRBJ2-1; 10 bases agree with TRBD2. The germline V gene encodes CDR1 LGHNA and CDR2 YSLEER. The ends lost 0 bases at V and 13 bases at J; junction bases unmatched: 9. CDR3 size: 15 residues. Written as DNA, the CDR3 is TGCGCCAGCAGCCAAGATTGGCTAGCGGGGGCTACACAGTTCTTC. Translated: CASSQDWLAGATQFF.

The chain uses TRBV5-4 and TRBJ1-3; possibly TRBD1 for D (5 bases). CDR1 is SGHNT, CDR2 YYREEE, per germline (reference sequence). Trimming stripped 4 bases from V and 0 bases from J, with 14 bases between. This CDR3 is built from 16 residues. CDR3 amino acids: CASSRDRSFSGNTIYF. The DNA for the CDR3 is TGTGCCAGCAGCAGAGACAGAAGTTTCTCTGGAAACACCATATATTTT.